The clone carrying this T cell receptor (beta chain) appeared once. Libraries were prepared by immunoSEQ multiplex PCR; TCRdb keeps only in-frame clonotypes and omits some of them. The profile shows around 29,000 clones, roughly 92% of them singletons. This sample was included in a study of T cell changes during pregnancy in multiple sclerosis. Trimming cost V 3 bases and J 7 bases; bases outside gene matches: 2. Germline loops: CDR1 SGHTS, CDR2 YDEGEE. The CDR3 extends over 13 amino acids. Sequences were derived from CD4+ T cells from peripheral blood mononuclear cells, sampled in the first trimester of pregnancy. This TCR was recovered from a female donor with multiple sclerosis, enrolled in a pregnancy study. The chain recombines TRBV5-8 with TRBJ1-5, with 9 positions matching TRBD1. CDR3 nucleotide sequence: TGTGCCAGCAGCTATGACAGGGGGCAGCCCCAGCATTTT. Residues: CASSYDRGQPQHF.